The 32 T cell receptor beta chains given below trace back to one sample, sequenced in a study of long-term antiretroviral therapy in people with HIV. They ran version v3.0 of the immunoSEQ assay at survey level. Repertoires were generated with immunoSEQ multiplex PCR, while TCRdb's copy carries only in-frame clones and drops some. Of about 29,000 clones listed, roughly 90% are singletons. The material sequenced was unsorted PBMCs, taken 0.5 years after starting antiretroviral therapy. The source of these receptors is a woman in her late teens or twenties with HIV.

The chain couples TRBV4-1 to TRBJ1-3, with unresolved D. This CDR3 has 15 amino acids. V was cut by 0 bases and J by 0 bases, with 6 bases left in between. The germline CDR1 and CDR2 sequences are MGHRA and YSYEKL. CDR3 sequence: CASSQEINSGNTIYF. The CDR3 nucleotides are TGCGCCAGCAGCCAAGAGATTAACTCTGGAAACACCATATATTTT.

This rearrangement joins TRBV7-2 to TRBJ1-2, with D perhaps TRBD1 (6 bases). Germline assignment: CDR1 SGHTA and CDR2 FQGNSA. The CDR3 runs 15 residues. Trimming removed 5 bases from V and 3 bases from J, with 16 bases in between. The CDR3 DNA sequence: TGTGCCAGCAGCGTGGGGGGGGCCGCGGACTATGGCTACACCTTC. Residues: CASSVGGAADYGYTF.

The chain employs TRBV29-1 and TRBJ2-1; 10 bases fit TRBD2. V trimming: 1 base; J trimming: 8 bases; junction bases outside the gene matches: 8. The CDR3 length is 15 residues. CDR1 and CDR2 from the germline V gene are SQVTM and ANQGSEA. In nucleotides, the CDR3 is TGCAGCGTTGAAGGTGCTAGCGGGAGCGTCGATGAGCAGTTCTTC. This encodes CSVEGASGSVDEQFF.

This chain uses TRBV5-1 with TRBJ2-1; TRBD2 is a possible D gene (5 bases). The CDR3 contains 16 residues. From germline, CDR1 is SGHRS and CDR2 YFSETQ. With 1 base removed from V and 8 bases from J, the gap between germline ends came to 19 bases. This chain's CDR3 is CASSLSGGPLWDEQFF. The CDR3 DNA is TGCGCCAGCAGCTTGAGTGGCGGGCCCCTCTGGGATGAGCAGTTCTTC.

The chain employs TRBV28 and TRBJ2-4; 9 bases align to TRBD1. The CDR3 contains 16 residues. Germline V lookup: CDR1 MDHEN, CDR2 SYDVKM. V was clipped by 2 bases and J by 1 base; unmatched bases: 3. The CDR3 spells CASSLAGTGAKNIQYF. CDR3 nucleotides: TGTGCCAGCAGTTTAGCCGGGACAGGGGCCAAAAACATTCAGTACTTC.

The rearrangement joins TRBV5-1 to TRBJ2-5, with D possibly TRBD1 on 5 matching bases. Looked up from germline, CDR1 is SGHRS and CDR2 is YFSETQ. This CDR3 is 15 amino acids long. Trimming stripped 0 bases from V and 3 bases from J, with 12 bases between. This CDR3 reads CASSLAGRVKETQYF. For the CDR3, the DNA is TGCGCCAGCAGCTTGGCCGGCAGGGTGAAAGAGACCCAGTACTTC. The full variable domain, with the rest looked up from reference TRBV5-1 and TRBJ2-5, is KAGVTQTPRYLIKTRGQQVTLSCSPISGHRSVSWYQQTPGQGLQFLFEYFSETQRNKGNFPGRFSGRQFSNSRSEMNVSTLELGDSALYLCASSLAGRVKETQYFGPGTRLLVL.

The chain couples TRBV27 to TRBJ1-2; D gene uncertain. Germline V gene lookup returns CDR1 MNHEY and CDR2 SMNVEV (reference sequence). CDR3 size: 11 residues. The germline V and J ends were trimmed by 10 bases and 4 bases, with 10 bases remaining between them. In DNA form, the CDR3 reads TGTGCCACCCTCGGGGTCTATGGCTACACCTTC. This encodes CATLGVYGYTF.

This chain joins TRBV27 and TRBJ1-1, with a possible D match to TRBD1 (5 bases). Germline-derived CDR1 and CDR2 are MNHEY and SMNVEV (reference sequence). This CDR3 region has 17 residues. The V gene lost 3 bases and the J gene lost 0 bases, with 17 bases spanning the gap. CDR3 DNA sequence: TGTGCCAGCAGTTTTAGGCGATCTGGGACTATGAACACTGAAGCTTTCTTT. Its protein product is CASSFRRSGTMNTEAFF.

This clone has more than one count but fewer than ten. V is TRBV4-1 and J is TRBJ2-7; TRBD2 matches at 7 bases. Germline CDR1 and CDR2: MGHRA and YSYEKL. The CDR3 has 15 amino acids. J lost 0 bases, V lost 0 bases, and 2 bases had no gene match. The CDR3 spells CASSQEGGSSYEQYF. CDR3 bases: TGCGCCAGCAGCCAAGAGGGCGGGAGCTCCTACGAGCAGTACTTC.

This clone is a singleton in its sample. CDR3 loop: CASSLSGTGQTGELFF. DNA for the CDR3: TGTGCCAGCAGTCTCTCCGGGACAGGGCAAACCGGGGAGCTGTTTTTT. J is TRBJ2-2 and V is TRBV28, with TRBD1 matching 9 bases. Germline values: CDR1 MDHEN, CDR2 SYDVKM. V was clipped by 5 bases and J by 5 bases; unmatched bases: 9. This CDR3 region has 16 residues.

The rearrangement links TRBV5-4 to TRBJ1-2; the D is unclear. Germline loops: CDR1 SGHNT, CDR2 YYREEE (reference sequence). The CDR3 covers 15 residues. The V end was cut by 0 bases, the J end by 1 base, with 10 bases between. The CDR3 here is CASSLDRRFNYGYTF. Written as DNA, the CDR3 is TGTGCCAGCAGCTTGGACCGCCGGTTTAACTATGGCTACACCTTC.

The chain uses TRBV5-1 and TRBJ2-5; 8 nucleotides align to TRBD2. Matching the DNA end better, TRBJ2-7 makes the J call doubtful. The length of the CDR3 is 19 residues. Germline-derived CDR1 and CDR2 are SGHRS and YFSETQ. This CDR3 reads CASSFRSRTSFSSSYEQYF. For the CDR3, the DNA is TGCGCCAGCAGCTTTCGATCCAGGACTAGCTTTTCGAGCTCCTACGAGCAGTACTTC.

The chain is built from TRBV28 and TRBJ2-6; D is undetermined. The V end was cut by 2 bases, the J end by 0 bases, with 8 bases between. CDR1 MDHEN and CDR2 SYDVKM come from the germline V gene. The CDR3 runs 16 residues. The CDR3 DNA sequence: TGTGCCAGCAGTTTAGCTCTATACTCTGGGGCCAACGTCCTGACTTTC. Protein sequence: CASSLALYSGANVLTF.

There are a few counts of this clone. V usage is TRBV5-6 and J usage is TRBJ2-7, with no clear D. The CDR3 spans 14 residues. Trimming took 0 bases from V and 4 from J, leaving 11 bases between them. The germline CDR1 and CDR2 sequences are SGHDT and YYEEEE. The CDR3 here is CASSLVSPVYEQYF. The CDR3 DNA follows: TGTGCCAGCAGCTTGGTTTCGCCGGTATACGAGCAGTACTTC.

The V and J genes are TRBV7-2 and TRBJ2-7; no clear D. Germline V gene sequence: CDR1 SGHTA, CDR2 FQGNSA. This CDR3 contains 14 residues. V was pared by 1 base and J by 2 bases, with 9 bases between. CDR3 protein: CASSLVAVTYEQYF. CDR3 sequence (DNA): TGTGCCAGCAGCTTAGTGGCAGTTACCTACGAGCAGTACTTC.

The J gene is TRBJ1-2, the V gene TRBV7-2; D ambiguous. Germline lookup yields CDR1 SGHTA and CDR2 FQGNSA. Between the trimmed V and J ends, which lost 1 base and 3 bases, there was a span of 6 bases. CDR3 length equals 13 residues. CDR3 sequence reads: CASSLGRDYGYTF. The CDR3 DNA is TGTGCCAGCAGCTTAGGGAGGGACTATGGCTACACCTTC.

The chain carries TRBV9 and TRBJ2-7, with 8 positions matching TRBD1. CDR3 size: 15 residues. V lost 4 bases to trimming and J lost 0 bases; unmatched junction nucleotides: 6. Germline V gives CDR1 SGDLS, CDR2 YYNGEE. DNA for the CDR3: TGTGCCAGCAGCCTTGGGACAGGAGACTCCTACGAGCAGTACTTC. This gives the protein CASSLGTGDSYEQYF.

This clone has only one observation. The V gene is TRBV19, the J gene TRBJ1-1, with 7 bases that match TRBD1. In germline, CDR1 is LNHDA, CDR2 SQIVND (reference sequence). The trim removed 3 bases at V and 6 bases at J, leaving 7 bases unmatched. There are 14 residues in the CDR3. The CDR3 DNA is TGTGCCAGTAGTATGCGGACAGGCGGTTCTGAAGCTTTCTTT. As protein: CASSMRTGGSEAFF.

This sequence joins TRBV28 and TRBJ2-5; perhaps TRBD1 as D (5 bases). The germline V gene encodes CDR1 MDHEN and CDR2 SYDVKM. V lost 4 bases and J lost 5, with 20 bases in between. The CDR3 totals 16 residues. As DNA, the CDR3 is TGTGCCAGCAGTTCCCGAACAGGCCGCGAGGCGGAGACCCAGTACTTC. Translating gives CASSSRTGREAETQYF. The full variable domain, in which reference TRBV28 and TRBJ2-5 provide the parts outside the CDR3, is DVKVTQSSRYLVKRTGEKVFLECVQDMDHENMFWYRQDPGLGLRLIYFSYDVKMKEKGDIPEGYSVSREKKERFSLILESASTNQTSMYLCASSSRTGREAETQYFGPGTRLLVL.

V and J are TRBV9 and TRBJ1-2, with D possibly matching TRBD1 (6 bases). Germline CDR1 is SGDLS and CDR2 is YYNGEE. V was cut by 1 base and J by 7 bases, with 8 bases left in between. The CDR3 has 12 amino acids. In nucleotides, the CDR3 is TGTGCCAGCAGCGTAAGGGGGGCTGGCTACACCTTC. Translating it yields CASSVRGAGYTF.

This clone was observed a few times. The rearrangement joins TRBV6-5 to TRBJ2-7; a weak D match, TRBD1 (6 bases). The germline V and J ends were trimmed by 0 bases and 0 bases, with 12 bases remaining between them. This CDR3 spans 16 amino acids. Germline CDR1 MNHEY, CDR2 SVGAGI. The CDR3 bases are TGTGCCAGCAGTTACTCGAGGGCAGGGGCCTCCTACGAGCAGTACTTC. Translating gives CASSYSRAGASYEQYF.

This rearrangement joins TRBV19 to TRBJ2-3, with TRBD1 identical over 9 bases. The J segment lost 5 bases and the V segment lost 0 bases, leaving 9 bases of the junction unmatched. Germline V lookup: CDR1 LNHDA, CDR2 SQIVND (reference sequence). CDR3 size: 17 residues. The CDR3 here is CASSIDPRTGAGDTQYF. The CDR3 region has the DNA TGTGCCAGTAGTATAGATCCGAGGACAGGGGCGGGAGATACGCAGTATTTT.

This chain joins TRBV28 and TRBJ2-3, with D perhaps being TRBD1 or TRBD2 (5 bases each). There are 15 residues in the CDR3. Germline CDR1 is MDHEN and CDR2 is SYDVKM. Trimming left V 3 bases short and J 1 base short, with 11 bases between. The CDR3: CASSFRGYRTDTQYF. Written as DNA, the CDR3 is TGTGCCAGCAGTTTTCGGGGCTACCGCACAGATACGCAGTATTTT.

The V and J genes are TRBV29-1 and TRBJ1-1; D may be TRBD1 (6 bases). CDR3 size: 13 residues. V gave up 5 bases and J gave up 5 bases, with 15 bases separating them. The germline V gene has CDR1 SQVTM and CDR2 ANQGSEA. The CDR3 region has the DNA TGCAGCGTTAGGTGGGGGGCAGTGACTGAAGCTTTCTTT. Amino acid sequence: CSVRWGAVTEAFF.

This chain joins TRBV4-3 and TRBJ2-5, with D perhaps matching TRBD1 or TRBD2 (5 bases each). The J call is in doubt because the DNA end fits TRBJ2-7 better. This CDR3 comprises 15 residues. Germline lookup yields CDR1 LGHNA and CDR2 YSLEER. CDR3 loop: CASSQDWVGAYEQYF. The CDR3 DNA reads as TGCGCCAGCAGCCAAGATTGGGTGGGGGCCTACGAGCAGTACTTC.

This sequence joins TRBV19 and TRBJ1-1; D is unresolved. The CDR3 covers 13 residues. Germline V CDR1 and CDR2: LNHDA, SQIVND (reference sequence). Trimming removed 0 bases from V and 6 bases from J, with 8 bases in between. CDR3 nucleotides: TGTGCCAGTAGTATAGATCTGGGCCCTGAAGCTTTCTTT. Protein: CASSIDLGPEAFF.

The chain has TRBV7-8 and TRBJ2-6; D uncertain. V gave up 5 bases and J gave up 4 bases, with 15 bases separating them. The V gene's germline CDR1 is SGHVS and CDR2 FQNEAQ. The CDR3 loop spans 16 amino acids. CDR3 DNA: TGTGCCAGCAGCCGCCATAGGGTTTTCGGGGCCAACGTCCTGACTTTC. Encoded protein: CASSRHRVFGANVLTF.

The chain carries TRBV5-5 and TRBJ2-5; TRBD1 might be the D (5 bases). The CDR3 sequence is 15 residues long. Germline V gene sequence: CDR1 SGHKS, CDR2 YYEKEE (reference sequence). V was clipped by 0 bases and J by 5 bases, with 14 bases between them. CDR3 nucleotide sequence: TGTGCCAGCAGCTTGGGGCAGGGTGGTTTGGAGACCCAGTACTTC. Translating it yields CASSLGQGGLETQYF.

The chain joins TRBV28 to TRBJ2-7, with a tentative D call TRBD2 (6 bases). V was trimmed by 3 bases and J by 4 bases, leaving 13 bases between them. Germline CDR1 MDHEN, CDR2 SYDVKM. This CDR3 has 14 amino acids. CDR3 sequence: CASSLGGIGYEQYF. In DNA form, the CDR3 reads TGTGCCAGCAGTTTGGGGGGTATAGGATACGAGCAGTACTTC.

The chain uses TRBV5-1 and TRBJ1-1; 8 positions agree with TRBD1. The CDR3 totals 13 residues. The V gene's germline CDR1 is SGHRS and CDR2 YFSETQ. The J segment lost 4 bases and the V segment lost 4 bases, leaving 3 bases of the junction unmatched. The CDR3 protein is CASSPDRVTEAFF. For the CDR3, the DNA is TGCGCCAGCAGCCCGGACAGGGTCACTGAAGCTTTCTTT.

The rearrangement joins TRBV7-2 to TRBJ1-5; 10 bases agree with TRBD1. Germline V gives CDR1 SGHTA, CDR2 FQGNSA. The CDR3 contains 15 residues. V was pared by 5 bases and J by 7 bases, with 8 bases of the junction left unmatched. CDR3 coding DNA: TGTGCCAGCAGCGCAGGACAGGGGGTCCAACAGCCCCAGCATTTT. Its protein product is CASSAGQGVQQPQHF.

The chain has TRBV28 and TRBJ1-5; no firm D call. CDR1 is MDHEN, CDR2 SYDVKM, per germline. Trimming removed 5 bases from V and 1 base from J, with 18 bases in between. This CDR3 contains 17 residues. In nucleotides, the CDR3 is TGTGCCAGCAGTATCCAAGCCGGTATGGTAAGCAATCAGCCCCAGCATTTT. Amino acid sequence: CASSIQAGMVSNQPQHF.